The text below deals with one T cell receptor beta chain. Mismatch with germline at one junction end may stem from a read error. These data belong to a study of blood T cell repertoires in COVID-19. CDR1 is SEHNR and CDR2 is FQNEAQ in the germline V gene (reference sequence). The CDR3 is made up of 9 amino acids. Data came from immunoSEQ multiplex PCR; TCRdb stores just in-frame clones and leaves some out. The table has roughly 120,000 clones, about 78% seen once. The receptor comes from a man between 65 and 80 years old with acute or convalescent COVID-19. The material sequenced was peripheral blood. The chain links TRBV7-9 to TRBJ1-2; the D is unclear. The CDR3 is CASSSRLSF. Here the CDR3 DNA reads TGTGCCAGCAGCTCGAGACTTTCCTTC.